These 27 T cell receptor beta chains share one sample of origin, sequenced in a study of response to subunit inactivated influenza vaccine. One entry per CDR3 protein, called by TCRdb with MiXCR from the RT-PCR reads. The sample lists 550,000 to 800,000 distinct CDR3 sequences, more than 11% seen once, with 5.5% to 7% in the top ten. Sequenced material: PBMCs from blood, taken 14 to 15 days before vaccination. The receptors originated from a man aged 45-65 years who received an inactivated influenza vaccine.

The CDR3 loop is CASSLGQGKAKLFF. The DNA for the CDR3 is TGTGCCAGCAGCTTAGGGCAGGGAAAGGCAAAACTGTTTTTT. The V call is TRBV7-2, the J call TRBJ1-4; possibly TRBD1 for D (5 bases). CDR3 size: 14 residues. Looked up from germline, CDR1 is SGHTA and CDR2 is FQGNSA. Between the trimmed V and J ends, which lost 1 base and 10 bases, there was a span of 13 bases.

This clonotype has just a few counts. V usage is TRBV7-2 and J usage is TRBJ2-3, with 8 bases that match TRBD2. The CDR3 sequence is 14 residues long. Germline loops: CDR1 SGHTA, CDR2 FQGNSA. Trimming removed 2 bases from V and 6 bases from J; junction bases left unmatched: 4. The CDR3 region has the DNA TGTGCCAGCAGCTTAAGCGGGAGATCTGATACGCAGTATTTT. The encoded protein is CASSLSGRSDTQYF.

V is TRBV2 and J is TRBJ2-5, with D hard to call. The CDR3 is 14 amino acids. The V end was cut by 7 bases, the J end by 4 bases, with 16 bases between. Germline V lookup: CDR1 SNHLY, CDR2 FYNNEI. The CDR3: CASTPLFFVETQYF. The CDR3 DNA follows: TGTGCCAGCACTCCCCTCTTTTTCGTAGAGACCCAGTACTTC.

In this sample, this clonotype turned up many times. The chain carries TRBV5-1 and TRBJ1-6; D uncertain. V shed 4 bases and J shed 3 bases, with 14 bases lying between them. In germline, CDR1 is SGHRS, CDR2 YFSETQ. The CDR3 consists of 16 residues. CDR3 sequence reads: CASSPRTGVYNSPLHF. In DNA form, the CDR3 reads TGCGCCAGCAGCCCACGGACGGGTGTCTATAATTCACCCCTCCACTTT.

This clonotype has only a few counts. The chain carries TRBV28 and TRBJ2-7; no clear D. The germline V gene encodes CDR1 MDHEN and CDR2 SYDVKM. The CDR3 is 12 amino acids. Trimming took off 7 bases at V and 6 bases at J, with 13 bases between the two ends. The CDR3 loop is CASTKGLAEQYF. The CDR3 coding sequence is TGTGCCAGCACGAAGGGTCTGGCCGAGCAGTACTTC.

The rearrangement uses TRBV24-1 and TRBJ2-2; TRBD1 aligns across 7 bases. CDR3 size: 15 residues. V lost 5 bases and J lost 4; bases outside the gene matches: 6. CDR1 and CDR2 (germline): KGHDR, SFDVKD. The DNA of the CDR3 is TGTGCCACCAGTGCCTCCGGGACAGTCACCGGGGAGCTGTTTTTT. This gives the protein CATSASGTVTGELFF.

J is TRBJ2-2 and V is TRBV6-1; TRBD1 matches at 10 bases. After removal of 5 bases from V and 5 bases from J, the junction contained 8 bases not matched to a gene. Germline assignment: CDR1 MNHNS and CDR2 SASEGT. The CDR3 has 16 amino acids. The DNA of the CDR3 is TGTGCCAGCAGTCGGGGACAGGGGATTGGGACCGGGGAGCTGTTTTTT. Its protein is CASSRGQGIGTGELFF.

A few counts support this clonotype. V is TRBV12-3 or TRBV12-4 and J is TRBJ1-1; no firm D call. The length of the CDR3 is 14 residues. Trimming pared 2 bases from V and 1 base from J, leaving 8 bases between. DNA for the CDR3: TGTGCCAGCAGTTTACCCAGCCAGAACACTGAAGCTTTCTTT. Protein sequence: CASSLPSQNTEAFF.

This clonotype was observed a few times. The rearrangement uses TRBV5-1 and TRBJ2-1; D is undetermined. The V end was cut by 5 bases, the J end by 0 bases, with 9 bases between. The CDR3 length is 14 residues. The germline gives CDR1 SGHRS, CDR2 YFSETQ. CDR3 sequence: CASRSQSSYNEQFF. In DNA form, the CDR3 reads TGCGCCAGCAGGAGCCAGAGCTCCTACAATGAGCAGTTCTTC.

This clonotype showed up many times. The chain links TRBV7-8 to TRBJ2-7, with 8 nucleotides matching TRBD1. V shed 8 bases, J shed 2 bases, and the junction held 8 bases outside the gene matches. Germline V lookup: CDR1 SGHVS, CDR2 FQNEAQ. This CDR3 contains 14 residues. CDR3 nucleotides: TGTGCCAGCCGTGAAGGGACAGGAACCTACGAGCAGTACTTC. Translation: CASREGTGTYEQYF. Using reference TRBV7-8 and TRBJ2-7 for the parts outside the CDR3, the full variable domain is GAGVSQSPRYKVAKRGQDVALRCDPISGHVSLFWYQQALGQGPEFLTYFQNEAQLDKSGLPSDRFFAERPEGSVSTLKIQRTQQEDSAVYLCASREGTGTYEQYFGPGTRLTVT.

V is TRBV19 and J is TRBJ1-6, with a tentative D call TRBD1 (6 bases). Trimming cost V 10 bases and J 5 bases, with 12 bases left between them. This CDR3 is 13 amino acids long. From germline, CDR1 is LNHDA and CDR2 SQIVND (reference sequence). The CDR3 spells CATRQVDNSPLHF. CDR3 nucleotide sequence: TGTGCCACAAGACAGGTTGATAATTCACCCCTCCACTTT. Combining the CDR3 with reference TRBV19 and TRBJ1-6 gives the whole variable domain DGGITQSPKYLFRKEGQNVTLSCEQNLNHDAMYWYRQDPGQGLRLIYYSQIVNDFQKGDIAEGYSVSREKKESFPLTVTSAQKNPTAFYLCATRQVDNSPLHFGNGTRLTVT.

CDR3 nucleotide sequence: TGTGCCAGCAGTCTTAGGACTGGACTCACAGATACGCAGTATTTT. Amino acid sequence: CASSLRTGLTDTQYF. J is TRBJ2-3 and V is TRBV6-1; D possibly corresponds to TRBD2 (5 bases). V shed 5 bases and J shed 2 bases, with 14 bases lying between them. The CDR3 totals 15 residues. The germline V gene encodes CDR1 MNHNS and CDR2 SASEGT.

This clonotype turned up a few times. CDR3 sequence (DNA): TGTGCCAGCAGCCGAACAGGGGTTGCTGGAAACACCATATATTTT. Amino acids: CASSRTGVAGNTIYF. The V and J genes are TRBV12-3 or TRBV12-4 and TRBJ1-3; 7 bases align to TRBD1. Trimming removed 6 bases from V and 2 bases from J; junction bases left unmatched: 7. This CDR3 has 15 amino acids.

This clonotype was counted ten times or more. This chain uses TRBV4-3 with TRBJ2-3; 7 bases match TRBD2. The CDR3 contains 15 residues. Trimming removed 0 bases from V and 3 bases from J; junction bases left unmatched: 3. The germline V gene has CDR1 LGHNA and CDR2 YSLEER. The CDR3 nucleotides are TGCGCCAGCAGCCAAGACAGGGAGGGGACAGATACGCAGTATTTT. Translated: CASSQDREGTDTQYF.

The V call is TRBV5-5, the J call TRBJ2-1; TRBD2 matches 12 bases. The V segment lost 4 bases and the J segment 7 bases; nucleotides outside the gene matches: 6. Germline V gene sequence: CDR1 SGHKS, CDR2 YYEKEE (reference sequence). The CDR3 is made up of 15 amino acids. CDR3: CASSIRTSGVNEQFF. Here the CDR3 DNA reads TGTGCCAGCAGCATCCGGACTAGCGGGGTGAATGAGCAGTTCTTC.

The V call is TRBV12-3 or TRBV12-4, the J call TRBJ2-1; 10 bases are a match to TRBD1. V was pared by 6 bases and J by 7 bases, with 3 bases of the junction left unmatched. CDR3 length: 13 residues. The CDR3 sequence: CASSWTGGNEQFF. As DNA, the CDR3 is TGTGCCAGCAGCTGGACAGGGGGTAATGAGCAGTTCTTC.

This chain uses TRBV6-1 with TRBJ1-2; 7 positions agree with TRBD1. This CDR3 has 15 residues. J was trimmed by 5 bases and V by 6 bases; bases with no gene match: 12. From germline, CDR1 is MNHNS and CDR2 SASEGT. The DNA for the CDR3 is TGTGCCAGCAGACGACGTACGACAGGGTTTTATGGCTACACCTTC. It specifies CASRRRTTGFYGYTF.

This clonotype was counted only a few times. The chain is built from TRBV5-1 and TRBJ1-5; a possible D gene is TRBD1 (6 bases). Trimming stripped 3 bases from V and 0 bases from J, with 10 bases between. This CDR3 contains 15 residues. Germline assignment: CDR1 SGHRS and CDR2 YFSETQ. This chain's CDR3 is CASSSTGYSNQPQHF. For the CDR3, the DNA is TGCGCCAGCAGCTCGACAGGTTATAGCAATCAGCCCCAGCATTTT.

This clonotype occurred many times. The chain has TRBV12-3 or TRBV12-4 and TRBJ1-4, with D possibly being TRBD1 (6 bases). The ends were cut back, 3 bases at V and 11 bases at J, with 16 bases in the middle. The CDR3 is 14 residues long. CDR3 nucleotides: TGTGCCAGCAGTTTTTCAGGGGCAGAGGAGAAACTGTTTTTT. Its protein product is CASSFSGAEEKLFF.

A few counts support this clonotype. The chain joins TRBV29-1 to TRBJ1-3, with TRBD1 as a possible D gene (5 bases). The CDR3 sequence is 13 residues long. Germline CDR1 and CDR2: SQVTM and ANQGSEA. V was cut by 6 bases and J by 0 bases, with 9 bases left in between. In DNA, the CDR3 is TGCAGCGTGGCAGGGATCTCTGGAAACACCATATATTTT. Amino acids: CSVAGISGNTIYF.

This clonotype was recorded a few times. The V call is TRBV3-1, the J call TRBJ1-4; D is unresolved. CDR1 and CDR2 (germline): LGHDT, YNNKEL (reference sequence). Trimming removed 2 bases at V and 6 bases at J, with 4 bases between. The CDR3 contains 12 residues. The CDR3 nucleotides are TGTGCCAGCAGCCAAAGCGATGAAAAACTGTTTTTT. It specifies CASSQSDEKLFF.

The chain is built from TRBV28 and TRBJ1-1, with D uncertain. Germline CDR1 and CDR2: MDHEN and SYDVKM. The V gene lost 6 bases and the J gene lost 1 base, with 15 bases spanning the gap. The CDR3 is 15 amino acids. DNA for the CDR3: TGTGCCAGCAGCCTCACGGCACGATGGAACACTGAAGCTTTCTTT. It encodes CASSLTARWNTEAFF.

V and J are TRBV28 and TRBJ2-5, with D perhaps being TRBD1 or TRBD2 (5 bases each). V lost 6 bases, J lost 2 bases, and 16 bases lay in between. The CDR3 spans 15 residues. Germline V gene sequence: CDR1 MDHEN, CDR2 SYDVKM. The CDR3 is CASRQMGRPQETQYF. In DNA form, the CDR3 reads TGTGCCAGCAGACAAATGGGACGCCCACAAGAGACCCAGTACTTC.

CDR3 region: CATKFGTEAFF. CDR3 DNA sequence: TGTGCCACCAAGTTTGGGACTGAAGCTTTCTTT. The chain is built from TRBV24-1 and TRBJ1-1; no clear D gene. There are 11 residues in the CDR3. Per the germline V gene, CDR1 is KGHDR and CDR2 is SFDVKD. Trimming took off 8 bases at V and 5 bases at J, with 8 bases between the two ends.

The gene calls are TRBV12-3 or TRBV12-4 and TRBJ2-3, with TRBD2 matching over 7 bases. V trimming: 0 bases; J trimming: 4 bases; junction bases outside the gene matches: 10. There are 17 residues in the CDR3. This CDR3 reads CASSLAGGLENADTQYF. CDR3 in DNA: TGTGCCAGCAGTTTAGCCGGCGGACTAGAGAATGCAGATACGCAGTATTTT.

The chain combines TRBV10-3 with TRBJ2-1; TRBD2 matches 10 bases. J lost 8 bases, V lost 3 bases, and 7 bases had no gene match. CDR3 length: 15 residues. Germline values: CDR1 ENHRY, CDR2 SYGVKD. The CDR3 reads CAISDSLAGVDEQFF. CDR3 coding DNA: TGTGCCATCAGTGACAGCCTAGCGGGGGTGGATGAGCAGTTCTTC.

Many counts were recorded for this clonotype. This sequence joins TRBV7-3 and TRBJ2-1; 8 nucleotides line up with TRBD1. Germline V gives CDR1 SGHTA, CDR2 FQGTGA. V dropped 2 bases and J dropped 4; count of bases not matched to a gene: 4. The CDR3 covers 15 residues. The CDR3 spells CASSLDRGPYNEQFF. CDR3 in DNA: TGTGCCAGCAGCTTAGACAGGGGACCTTACAATGAGCAGTTCTTC.